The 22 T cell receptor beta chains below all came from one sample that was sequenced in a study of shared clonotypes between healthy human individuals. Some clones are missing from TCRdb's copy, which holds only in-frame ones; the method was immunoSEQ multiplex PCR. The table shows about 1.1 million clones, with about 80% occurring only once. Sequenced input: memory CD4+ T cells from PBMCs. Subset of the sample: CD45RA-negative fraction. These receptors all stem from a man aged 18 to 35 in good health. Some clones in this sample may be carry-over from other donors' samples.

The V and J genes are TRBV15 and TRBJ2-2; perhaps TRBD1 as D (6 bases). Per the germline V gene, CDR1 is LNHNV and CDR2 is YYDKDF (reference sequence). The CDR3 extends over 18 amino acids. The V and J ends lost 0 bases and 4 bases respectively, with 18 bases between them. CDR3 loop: CATSRDPGPGAGTGELFF. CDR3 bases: TGTGCCACCAGCAGAGATCCCGGGCCAGGGGCGGGCACCGGGGAGCTGTTTTTT.

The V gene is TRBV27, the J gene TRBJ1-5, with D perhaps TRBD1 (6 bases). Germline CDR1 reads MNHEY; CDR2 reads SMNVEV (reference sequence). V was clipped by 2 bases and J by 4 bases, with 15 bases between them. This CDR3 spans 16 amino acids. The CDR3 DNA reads TGTGCCAGCAGTTTAGGGTACAGGGCTAGAAATCAGCCCCAGCATTTT. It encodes CASSLGYRARNQPQHF.

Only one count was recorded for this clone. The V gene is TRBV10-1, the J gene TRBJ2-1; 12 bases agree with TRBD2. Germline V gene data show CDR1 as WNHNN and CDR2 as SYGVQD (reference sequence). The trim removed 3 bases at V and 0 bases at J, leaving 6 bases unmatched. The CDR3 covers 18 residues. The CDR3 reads CASSEASGRGSSYNEQFF. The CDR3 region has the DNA TGCGCCAGCAGTGAAGCTAGCGGGAGGGGGAGCTCCTACAATGAGCAGTTCTTC.

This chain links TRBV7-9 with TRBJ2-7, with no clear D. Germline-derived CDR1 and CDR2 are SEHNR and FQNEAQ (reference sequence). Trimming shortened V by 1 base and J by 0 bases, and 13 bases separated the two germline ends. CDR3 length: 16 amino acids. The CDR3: CASSLGPTESSYEQYF. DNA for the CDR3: TGTGCCAGCAGCTTAGGTCCCACCGAGAGCTCCTACGAGCAGTACTTC.

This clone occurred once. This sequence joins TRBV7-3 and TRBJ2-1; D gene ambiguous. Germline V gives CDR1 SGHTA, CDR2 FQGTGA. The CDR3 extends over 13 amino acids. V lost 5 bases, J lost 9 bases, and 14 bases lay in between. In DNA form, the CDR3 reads TGTGCCAGCAGCCCGACATTAGGGTCTGAGCAGTTCTTC. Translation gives CASSPTLGSEQFF.

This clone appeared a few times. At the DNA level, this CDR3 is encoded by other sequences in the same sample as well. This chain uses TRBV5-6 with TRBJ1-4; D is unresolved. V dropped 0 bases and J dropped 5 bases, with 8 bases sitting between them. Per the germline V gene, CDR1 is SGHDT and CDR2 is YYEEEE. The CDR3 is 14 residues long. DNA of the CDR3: TGTGCCAGCAGCTTGGCGGCGGGGAATGAAAAACTGTTTTTT. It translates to CASSLAAGNEKLFF.

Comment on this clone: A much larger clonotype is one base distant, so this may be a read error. CDR3 in DNA: TGTGCCAGCAGCTTAGCCCGGAACACCGGGCAGCTGTTTTTT. Amino acids: CASSLARNTGQLFF. The rearrangement joins TRBV11-2 to TRBJ2-2; D is unresolved. There are 14 residues in the CDR3. CDR1 is SGHAT and CDR2 is FQNNGV in the germline V gene.

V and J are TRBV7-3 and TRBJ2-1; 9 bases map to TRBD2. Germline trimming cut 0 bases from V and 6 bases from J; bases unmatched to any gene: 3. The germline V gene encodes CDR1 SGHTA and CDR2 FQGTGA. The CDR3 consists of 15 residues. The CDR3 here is CASSLTSSGVNEQFF. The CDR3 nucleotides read TGTGCCAGCAGCTTAACGTCTAGCGGGGTCAATGAGCAGTTCTTC.

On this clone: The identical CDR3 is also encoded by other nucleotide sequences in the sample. This CDR3 reads CAISESGSSYNEQFF. The CDR3 DNA follows: TGTGCCATCAGTGAGTCGGGCAGCTCCTACAATGAGCAGTTCTTC. The chain couples TRBV10-3 to TRBJ2-1; D ambiguous. The V and J ends lost 0 bases and 0 bases respectively, with 6 bases between them. This CDR3 has 15 amino acids. Germline V gene lookup returns CDR1 ENHRY and CDR2 SYGVKD.

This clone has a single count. The CDR3 DNA reads TGTGCCAGCACGGTCGGGGGGCTGAATGAGCAGTTCTTC. This gives the protein CASTVGGLNEQFF. The rearrangement uses TRBV27 and TRBJ2-1, with TRBD2 as a possible D gene (7 bases). The V end lost 7 bases, the J end lost 7 bases, and 14 bases lay between the germline ends. This CDR3 spans 13 amino acids. Per the germline V gene, CDR1 is MNHEY and CDR2 is SMNVEV (reference sequence).

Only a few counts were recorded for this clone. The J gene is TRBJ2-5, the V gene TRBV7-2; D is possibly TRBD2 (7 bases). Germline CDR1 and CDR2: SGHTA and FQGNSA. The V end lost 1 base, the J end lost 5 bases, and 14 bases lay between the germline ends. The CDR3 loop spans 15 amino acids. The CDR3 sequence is CASSLVGRGGETQYF. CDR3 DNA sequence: TGTGCCAGCAGCTTAGTAGGCAGGGGAGGGGAGACCCAGTACTTC.

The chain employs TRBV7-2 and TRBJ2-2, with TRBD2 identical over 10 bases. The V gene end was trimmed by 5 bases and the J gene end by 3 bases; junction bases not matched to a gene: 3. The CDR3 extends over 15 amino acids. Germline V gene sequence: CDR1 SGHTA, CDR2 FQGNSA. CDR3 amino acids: CASSLSGGDTGELFF. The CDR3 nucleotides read TGTGCCAGCAGCCTGAGCGGGGGGGACACCGGGGAGCTGTTTTTT.

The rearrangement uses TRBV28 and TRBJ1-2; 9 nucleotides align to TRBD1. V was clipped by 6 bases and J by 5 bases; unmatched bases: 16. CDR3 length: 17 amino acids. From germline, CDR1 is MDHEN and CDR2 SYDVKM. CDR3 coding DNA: TGTGCCAGCAGCCCAGAATCGGGACAGGGCTTTTCATATGGCTACACCTTC. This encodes CASSPESGQGFSYGYTF.

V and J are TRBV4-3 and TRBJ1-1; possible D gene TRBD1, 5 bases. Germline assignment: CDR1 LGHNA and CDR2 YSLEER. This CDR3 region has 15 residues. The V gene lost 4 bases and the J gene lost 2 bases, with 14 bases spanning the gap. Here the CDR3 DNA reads TGCGCCAGCAGCCCGACCCTGGGGGGTAACACTGAAGCTTTCTTT. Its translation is CASSPTLGGNTEAFF.

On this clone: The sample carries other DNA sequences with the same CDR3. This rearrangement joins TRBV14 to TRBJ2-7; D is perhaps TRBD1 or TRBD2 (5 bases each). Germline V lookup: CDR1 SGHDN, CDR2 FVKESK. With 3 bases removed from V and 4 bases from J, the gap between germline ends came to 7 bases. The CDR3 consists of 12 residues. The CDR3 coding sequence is TGTGCCAGCAGCCAGGGACCATACGAGCAGTACTTC. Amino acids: CASSQGPYEQYF.

Here the CDR3 reads CASRLGGDGYEQYF. In nucleotides, the CDR3 is TGTGCAAGTCGCTTAGGGGGTGATGGATACGAGCAGTACTTC. The chain employs TRBV12-2 and TRBJ2-7. TRBV12-2 counts as a pseudogene. The CDR3 loop spans 14 amino acids.

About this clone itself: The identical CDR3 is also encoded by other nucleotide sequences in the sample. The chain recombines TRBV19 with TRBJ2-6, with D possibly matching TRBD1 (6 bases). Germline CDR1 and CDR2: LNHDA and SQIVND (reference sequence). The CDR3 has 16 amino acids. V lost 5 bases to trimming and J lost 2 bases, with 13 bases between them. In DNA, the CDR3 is TGTGCCAGTAGTCGCGAACAGGGTACTGGGGCCAACGTCCTGACTTTC. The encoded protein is CASSREQGTGANVLTF.

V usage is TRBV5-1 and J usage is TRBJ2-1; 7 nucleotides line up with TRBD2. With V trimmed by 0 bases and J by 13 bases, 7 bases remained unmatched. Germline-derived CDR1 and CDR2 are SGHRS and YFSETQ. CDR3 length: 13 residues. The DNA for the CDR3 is TGCGCCAGCAGCTTGGGTGTGGGGGAGGGACAGTTCTTC. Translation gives CASSLGVGEGQFF.

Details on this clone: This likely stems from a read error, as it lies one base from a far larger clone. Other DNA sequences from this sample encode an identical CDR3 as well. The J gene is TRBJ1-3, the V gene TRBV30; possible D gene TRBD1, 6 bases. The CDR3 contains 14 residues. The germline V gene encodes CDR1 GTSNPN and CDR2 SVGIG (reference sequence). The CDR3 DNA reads TGCGCCTGGAGTGTGGGACACTCTGGAAACACCATATATTTT. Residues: CAWSVGHSGNTIYF.

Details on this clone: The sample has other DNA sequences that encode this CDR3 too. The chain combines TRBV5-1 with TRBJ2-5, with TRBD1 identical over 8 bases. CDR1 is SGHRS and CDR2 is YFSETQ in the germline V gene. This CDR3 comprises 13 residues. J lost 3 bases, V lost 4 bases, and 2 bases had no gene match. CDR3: CASSPTGEETQYF. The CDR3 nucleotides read TGCGCCAGCAGCCCGACAGGGGAAGAGACCCAGTACTTC.

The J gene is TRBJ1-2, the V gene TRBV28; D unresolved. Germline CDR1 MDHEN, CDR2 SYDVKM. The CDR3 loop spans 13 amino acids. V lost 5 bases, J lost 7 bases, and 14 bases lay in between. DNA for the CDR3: TGTGCCAGCAGTATGGGCCAGGAGCCTGGCTACACCTTC. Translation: CASSMGQEPGYTF.

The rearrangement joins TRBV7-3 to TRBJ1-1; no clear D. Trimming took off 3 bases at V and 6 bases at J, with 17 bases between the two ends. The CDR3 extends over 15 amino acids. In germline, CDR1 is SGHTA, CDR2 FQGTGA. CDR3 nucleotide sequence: TGTGCCAGCAGCTTGGGAGGTCCTAGGTCATCTGAAGCTTTCTTT. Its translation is CASSLGGPRSSEAFF.